This is a list of T cell receptor beta chains from one sample in a study of cytomegalovirus exposure and HLA in healthy donors. Generated by immunoSEQ multiplex PCR, the TCRdb table keeps only in-frame clones and is missing some. The table shows about 210,000 clones, with approximately 80% occurring only once. Source material: PBMCs. The receptor set was obtained from a woman aged 45 to 65 in good health and CMV-seropositive. The CDR3 runs from the conserved cysteine through the conserved F or W. Fields, in order: clone size, V gene, J gene, D gene, CDR3 DNA, CDR3 protein. D genes are given only for firm matches. Clone sizes are given selectively: once, few, many, or a class where the clone is expanded.

.	TRBV28	TRBJ1-6	.	TGTGCCAGCAGTCCGGGAGGTATAAGGGCCCTCCACTTT	CASSPGGIRALHF
.	TRBV6-5	TRBJ2-7	.	TGTGCCAGCAGTTACTCCAGGGGCCCCTACGAGCAGTACTTC	CASSYSRGPYEQYF
.	TRBV9	TRBJ1-4	TRBD1	TGTGCCAGCAGCTTACGGGACAGACCAGGGACCGGTGAAAAACTGTTTTTT	CASSLRDRPGTGEKLFF
.	TRBV5-1	TRBJ2-7	TRBD2	TGCGCCAGCAGCTTGGCCGGTCGGGGGGCCTACGAGCAGTACTTC	CASSLAGRGAYEQYF
once	TRBV5-1	TRBJ2-1	TRBD1	TGCGCCAGCAGTGACAGGGCAACCTACAATGAGCAGTTCTTC	CASSDRATYNEQFF
.	TRBV7-9	TRBJ2-2	.	TGTGCCATCCGGGACTTACGGGCCGGGGAGCTGTTTTTT	CAIRDLRAGELFF
.	TRBV6-1	TRBJ2-7	.	TGTGCCAGCAGTCCGGGATTCTACGAGCAGTACTTC	CASSPGFYEQYF
.	TRBV27	TRBJ1-1	.	TGTGCCAGCAGTTTACCGGGGACTGAAGCTTTCTTT	CASSLPGTEAFF
few	TRBV13	TRBJ1-1	.	TGTGCCAGCAGCTCCACGGGAGATGAAGCTTTCTTT	CASSSTGDEAFF
.	TRBV7-2	TRBJ2-2	TRBD1	TGTGCCAGCAGCTCCCAGGGGGTAGCTGGCGGGGAGCTGTTTTTT	CASSSQGVAGGELFF
once	TRBV27	TRBJ2-2	TRBD2	TGTGCCAGCAGGCGGGGACTAGCGGGGGACACCGGGGAGCTGTTTTTT	CASRRGLAGDTGELFF
.	TRBV2	TRBJ1-4	TRBD1	TGTGCCAGCAGTGAACTAAGAGACAGGGGAGAAAAACTGTTTTTT	CASSELRDRGEKLFF
.	TRBV9	TRBJ2-7	TRBD1	TGTGCCAGCAGCCCAATTGGGCGGACAGGGGCGAACGAGCAGTACTTC	CASSPIGRTGANEQYF
.	TRBV6-5	TRBJ2-7	.	TGTGCCAGCAGTTACTCAGGGCAGGGTCCCTACGAGCAGTACTTC	CASSYSGQGPYEQYF
.	TRBV1	TRBJ1-2	.	TGCACCAGCAGCCAAACTAAAGGGACAGTCTATGGCTACACCTTC	CTSSQTKGTVYGYTF
.	TRBV7-2	TRBJ1-1	.	TGTGCCAGCAGCCGACCCCACCCCTTCCGGACAGTGAACACTGAAGCTTTCTTT	CASSRPHPFRTVNTEAFF
few	TRBV7-9	TRBJ2-4	.	TGTGCCAGCAGCTTAGCCCGGGGATTAGCCAAAAACATTCAGTACTTC	CASSLARGLAKNIQYF
few	TRBV5-6	TRBJ2-7	.	TGTGCCAGCAGTGCGGGCTCGAACTACGAGCAGTACTTC	CASSAGSNYEQYF
.	TRBV5-6	TRBJ1-2	.	TGTGCCAGCAGCACCGCAGACTATGGCTACACCTTC	CASSTADYGYTF
.	TRBV7-2	TRBJ2-5	TRBD1	TGTGCCAGCAGCGGTTGGGACAGCCACCAAGAGACCCAGTACTTC	CASSGWDSHQETQYF
.	TRBV7-2	TRBJ2-7	TRBD1	TGTGCCAGCAGCTTATCCTTCGGGACAGGGACCTACGAGCAGTACTTC	CASSLSFGTGTYEQYF
.	TRBV6-5	TRBJ1-3	.	TGTGCCAGCAAGGAGGGAAACACCATATATTTT	CASKEGNTIYF
.	TRBV6-5	TRBJ2-1	TRBD2	TGTGCCAGCAGCCGGACTAGCGGGGACAATGAGCAGTTCTTC	CASSRTSGDNEQFF
.	TRBV5-4	TRBJ2-1	.	TGTGCCAGCAGACTTTCTCGGGACACTTACAATGAGCAGTTCTTC	CASRLSRDTYNEQFF
.	TRBV7-9	TRBJ2-5	.	TGTTCCAGCAGCTTAGTTCCGGGTGGGAGAGAGACCCAGTACTTC	CSSSLVPGGRETQYF
.	TRBV4-1	TRBJ2-3	.	TGCGCCAGCAGCCAAGGGGGCCTGCGCCCCACAGATACGCAGTATTTT	CASSQGGLRPTDTQYF
.	TRBV5-1	TRBJ2-5	TRBD1	TGCGCCAGCAGCGAGGACAGGGCCCCCCAGACCCAGTACTTC	CASSEDRAPQTQYF
.	TRBV7-2	TRBJ1-2	.	TGTGCCAGCAGCTTAGCTTTAACAGGGAACTATGGCTACACCTTC	CASSLALTGNYGYTF
.	TRBV11-2	TRBJ2-1	TRBD2	TGTGCCAGCAGCTCGTCGGTGCTAGCGGGGAACAATGAGCAGTTCTTC	CASSSSVLAGNNEQFF
.	TRBV5-4	TRBJ2-2	.	TGTGCCAGCAGCTTGCTTTCTTACCTGAACTACACCGGGGAGCTGTTTTTT	CASSLLSYLNYTGELFF
.	TRBV9	TRBJ1-2	.	TGTGCCAGCAGCGTAGGGCACGCTGGCTACACCTTC	CASSVGHAGYTF
once	TRBV4-1	TRBJ1-2	.	TGCGCCAGCAGCCCTACCTTCCAGGACAGTGGGTTGGACTACACCTTC	CASSPTFQDSGLDYTF
.	TRBV7-9	TRBJ1-2	.	TGTGCCAGCAGCTCGGAGACCCCAGGGACTTATGGCTACACCTTC	CASSSETPGTYGYTF
.	TRBV4-3	TRBJ2-1	TRBD1	TGCGCCAGCAGCCAATACTACAATCGGGGGACAGGGGGCGCGGGCAATGAGCAGTTCTTC	CASSQYYNRGTGGAGNEQFF
.	TRBV4-1	TRBJ2-3	TRBD2	TGCGCCAGCAGGGCCCCCGGGACTAGCGGGGGGTGGGCGCAGTATTTT	CASRAPGTSGGWAQYF
.	TRBV2	TRBJ1-2	TRBD1	TGTGCCAGCAGCTATAGCCGGGACAGGGGAGATAACTATGGCTACACCTTC	CASSYSRDRGDNYGYTF
.	TRBV5-4	TRBJ2-1	TRBD1	TGTGCCAGCAGCTTCGACGGGACAGGCTCCTACAATGAGCAGTTCTTC	CASSFDGTGSYNEQFF
.	TRBV7-2	TRBJ2-6	TRBD2	TGTGCCAGCAGCTTAGACGGGGGGGCCTGGTTCCCTGGGGCCAACGTCCTGACTTTC	CASSLDGGAWFPGANVLTF
.	TRBV4-1	TRBJ2-7	.	TGCGCCAGCAGCCCCCTAACGACGGGAGCAGCCTACGAGCAGTACTTC	CASSPLTTGAAYEQYF
.	TRBV6-5	TRBJ2-7	.	TGTGCCAGCAGGAAACGGGAAACTTTGGTAGTGCAGTACTTC	CASRKRETLVVQYF
.	TRBV7-3	TRBJ2-3	.	TGTGCCAGCAGCTTACGCGGGGGCCTGATAGATACGCAGTATTTT	CASSLRGGLIDTQYF
.	TRBV4-3	TRBJ1-5	.	TGCGCCAGCAGCCAAGTTATACAGGGCAATCAGCCCCAGCATTTT	CASSQVIQGNQPQHF
.	TRBV11-2	TRBJ2-1	.	TGTGCCAGCAGCTTAAGGGCTTTCGGGGGTGAGCAGTTCTTC	CASSLRAFGGEQFF